This TCR beta chain is from a study of T cell changes during pregnancy in multiple sclerosis. V lost 3 bases and J lost 2, with 6 bases in between. CDR1 and CDR2 from the germline V gene are SGHDT and YYEEEE. The CDR3 spans 12 residues. Clones were read by immunoSEQ multiplex PCR, and TCRdb kept only the in-frame ones, dropping some. The sample lists roughly 30,000 clones; nearly 90% were seen once. The rearrangement uses TRBV5-6 and TRBJ2-7; D gene uncertain. Specimen: CD8+ T cells from peripheral blood mononuclear cells, collected in the second trimester of pregnancy. This sequence was found in a female donor with multiple sclerosis, enrolled in a pregnancy study. CDR3 loop: CASSSDTYEQYF. The CDR3 DNA is TGTGCCAGCAGCTCTGACACCTACGAGCAGTACTTC.